This entry concerns a single T cell receptor (beta chain). Generated by immunoSEQ multiplex PCR, the TCRdb table keeps only in-frame clones and is missing some. The sample has some 70,000 clones; roughly 84% are singletons. The data were obtained in a study of early stage breast cancer tumors. Sequenced sample: blood. The receptor was derived from a person aged 55-75 years with breast cancer.

In DNA, the CDR3 is TGCGCCAGCAGCTTCCCTAACGAAAACATTCAGTACTTC. Translation: CASSFPNENIQYF. This chain connects TRBV4-1 to TRBJ2-4; D uncertain. V lost 5 bases, J lost 5 bases, and 10 bases lay in between. From germline, CDR1 is MGHRA and CDR2 YSYEKL. The CDR3 is 13 residues long.